Shown below are 25 T cell receptor beta chains from a single sample sequenced in a study of cytomegalovirus exposure and HLA in healthy donors. PCR employed 60 Vbeta and 13 Jbeta primers. Using immunoSEQ multiplex PCR, the repertoire was profiled, and TCRdb retains in-frame clones only, with some absent. The sample records 75,000 to 95,000 clones, about 63% being singletons. Sequenced: PBMCs. The receptors come from a woman in her 30s in good health and CMV-seronegative.

This sequence joins TRBV7-9 and TRBJ1-5, with no clear D. This CDR3 contains 16 residues. The germline gives CDR1 SEHNR, CDR2 FQNEAQ (reference sequence). V was shortened by 1 base and J by 5 bases, with 15 bases between the two germline ends. The chain's CDR3 is CASSLGGGGFDQPQHF. The CDR3 DNA reads as TGTGCCAGCAGCTTAGGAGGCGGCGGTTTCGATCAGCCCCAGCATTTT.

A remark on this clone: Other DNA sequences of this sample code for an identical CDR3. The chain combines TRBV18 with TRBJ1-5; D not certain. CDR1 is KGHSH and CDR2 is LQKENI in the germline V gene. Trimming shortened V by 3 bases and J by 1 base, and 4 bases separated the two germline ends. The CDR3 runs 13 residues. The CDR3 DNA sequence: TGTGCCAGCTCACCCGGGAGCAATCAGCCCCAGCATTTT. Its protein product is CASSPGSNQPQHF.

The V gene is TRBV28, the J gene TRBJ1-6; tentative D call: TRBD1 (5 bases). The CDR3 is 18 residues long. Germline loops: CDR1 MDHEN, CDR2 SYDVKM. Trimming shortened V by 3 bases and J by 6 bases, and 21 bases separated the two germline ends. The chain's CDR3 is CASSFGAVGLRSNSPLHF. Here the CDR3 DNA reads TGTGCCAGCAGTTTTGGGGCCGTGGGGCTTCGGTCTAATTCACCCCTCCACTTT.

In this sample, this clone turned up a few times. The V call is TRBV2, the J call TRBJ2-1; 7 bases fit TRBD2. This CDR3 is 18 amino acids long. V shed 10 bases and J 1 base; nucleotides not matched to a gene: 19. Looked up from germline, CDR1 is SNHLY and CDR2 is FYNNEI. CDR3 in amino acids: CATHSSGRRLTSYNEQFF. Written as DNA, the CDR3 is TGTGCCACCCACTCTAGCGGCCGGAGGCTCACTTCCTACAATGAGCAGTTCTTC.

This chain links TRBV9 with TRBJ1-2, with D maybe TRBD1 (6 bases). V lost 3 bases, J lost 4 bases, and 16 bases lay in between. Per the germline V gene, CDR1 is SGDLS and CDR2 is YYNGEE. CDR3 length: 15 residues. CDR3 bases: TGTGCCAGCAGCGCCGGACAGTCACCGGGCTATGGCTACACCTTC. Encoded protein: CASSAGQSPGYGYTF.

The V and J genes are TRBV7-3 and TRBJ2-3, with 9 bases matching TRBD2. V lost 6 bases and J lost 9; bases outside the gene matches: 7. CDR3 size: 13 residues. Germline-derived CDR1 and CDR2 are SGHTA and FQGTGA. The CDR3 DNA follows: TGTGCCAGCAGTGAGCGGGAGGTTCGAACGCAGTATTTT. This codes for CASSEREVRTQYF.

This chain connects TRBV27 to TRBJ2-2; 9 nucleotides agree with TRBD2. From germline, CDR1 is MNHEY and CDR2 SMNVEV (reference sequence). Unmatched junction bases numbered 13, after V lost 7 bases and J lost 7 bases. This CDR3 has 16 residues. The CDR3 region has the DNA TGTGCCAGCACTCTGGGGGCGGGAGGGCCCTTCGGGGAGCTGTTTTTT. Protein product: CASTLGAGGPFGELFF.

In the case of this clone: A read error may produce the germline difference seen at one junction end. The V and J genes are TRBV5-5 and TRBJ1-1, with a tentative D call TRBD1 (6 bases). This CDR3 spans 14 amino acids. In germline, CDR1 is SGHKS, CDR2 YYEKEE (reference sequence). In DNA form, the CDR3 reads TGTGCCAGCAGCTTGGGAGGGACAAACAGTGAAGCTTTCTTT. Amino acids: CASSLGGTNSEAFF.

The rearrangement joins TRBV5-1 to TRBJ2-5, with D perhaps TRBD2 (5 bases). Looked up from germline, CDR1 is SGHRS and CDR2 is YFSETQ. V was shortened by 0 bases and J by 5 bases, with 17 bases between the two germline ends. This CDR3 is built from 16 residues. The CDR3 loop is CASSLGDYPRGETQYF. CDR3 nucleotides: TGCGCCAGCAGCTTGGGTGACTACCCTCGCGGGGAGACCCAGTACTTC.

V is TRBV25-1 and J is TRBJ1-2, with 11 bases identical to TRBD1. The CDR3 has 17 residues. The V and J ends lost 3 bases and 5 bases, in that order; junction bases with no gene match: 11. Germline V lookup: CDR1 MGHDK, CDR2 SYGVNS. The CDR3 spells CASSDPLGTGGRYGYTF. As DNA, the CDR3 is TGTGCCAGCAGTGACCCATTAGGGACAGGGGGAAGATATGGCTACACCTTC.

V and J are TRBV6-5 and TRBJ2-1; 12 nucleotides agree with TRBD2. V gave up 4 bases and J gave up 8 bases; unmatched junction bases: 9. CDR3 length: 16 residues. Per the germline V gene, CDR1 is MNHEY and CDR2 is SVGAGI. CDR3 loop: CASSSTTSGSLYEQFF. The CDR3 DNA is TGTGCCAGCAGTTCAACGACTAGCGGGAGTTTGTATGAGCAGTTCTTC.

Ten or more counts support this clone. The chain joins TRBV30 to TRBJ1-1; D call uncertain. Looked up from germline, CDR1 is GTSNPN and CDR2 is SVGIG (reference sequence). The CDR3 covers 9 residues. Trimming took 4 bases from V and 11 from J, leaving 8 bases between them. The CDR3 sequence: CAWIAPAFF. CDR3 DNA sequence: TGTGCCTGGATAGCCCCGGCTTTCTTT.

The chain has TRBV6-1 and TRBJ1-1; D remains unclear. The CDR3 runs to 14 residues. V lost 4 bases, J lost 1 base, and 10 bases lay in between. The germline gives CDR1 MNHNS, CDR2 SASEGT. CDR3 protein: CASSATTSNTEAFF. CDR3 coding DNA: TGTGCCAGCAGTGCCACCACATCGAACACTGAAGCTTTCTTT.

The V call is TRBV7-8, the J call TRBJ1-2; 9 bases map to TRBD1. The V and J ends lost 5 bases and 2 bases, in that order; junction bases with no gene match: 3. The germline V gene encodes CDR1 SGHVS and CDR2 FQNEAQ. CDR3 size: 14 residues. CDR3: CASSTGQGNYGYTF. In DNA form, the CDR3 reads TGTGCCAGCAGCACCGGACAGGGGAACTATGGCTACACCTTC.

This rearrangement joins TRBV28 to TRBJ2-4; possible D gene TRBD1, 5 bases. Looked up from germline, CDR1 is MDHEN and CDR2 is SYDVKM. The CDR3 loop spans 14 amino acids. The V and J ends lost 10 bases and 6 bases respectively, with 19 bases between them. CDR3 protein: CAIKQADTTNIQYF. The CDR3 coding sequence is TGTGCCATCAAACAGGCGGACACCACAAACATTCAGTACTTC.

The chain is built from TRBV27 and TRBJ2-2; D call uncertain. Deletions cut 5 bases from V and 0 bases from J, with 10 bases between. Germline values: CDR1 MNHEY, CDR2 SMNVEV (reference sequence). The CDR3 has 15 residues. This chain's CDR3 is CASSRVGSNTGELFF. The CDR3 DNA reads as TGTGCCAGCAGTCGAGTCGGGTCGAACACCGGGGAGCTGTTTTTT.

This clone appeared a few times. The chain has TRBV5-1 and TRBJ2-2, with D unclear. V was shortened by 2 bases and J by 3 bases, with 5 bases between the two germline ends. The CDR3 consists of 13 residues. Germline-derived CDR1 and CDR2 are SGHRS and YFSETQ. The CDR3 loop reads CASSFSDTGELFF. The CDR3 DNA follows: TGCGCCAGCAGCTTCTCAGACACCGGGGAGCTGTTTTTT.

V and J are TRBV19 and TRBJ1-2; TRBD1 might be the D (6 bases). This CDR3 has 17 residues. V dropped 5 bases and J dropped 4 bases, with 23 bases sitting between them. The germline V gene has CDR1 LNHDA and CDR2 SQIVND (reference sequence). CDR3 sequence: CASSPSGVGLTFYGYTF. The CDR3 region has the DNA TGTGCCAGTAGTCCCTCAGGGGTTGGGTTGACCTTCTATGGCTACACCTTC.

This chain joins TRBV4-3 and TRBJ1-2; TRBD1 matches 7 bases. V lost 1 base and J lost 4; bases outside the gene matches: 6. The CDR3 covers 15 residues. The germline CDR1 and CDR2 sequences are LGHNA and YSLEER. CDR3 amino acids: CASSQGKDRSYGYTF. The CDR3 DNA reads as TGCGCCAGCAGCCAAGGGAAGGACAGGAGCTATGGCTACACCTTC.

The J gene is TRBJ1-5, the V gene TRBV19, with D possibly TRBD1 on 5 matching bases. CDR3 length: 15 amino acids. Trimming left V 1 base short and J 4 bases short, with 11 bases between. The germline gives CDR1 LNHDA, CDR2 SQIVND (reference sequence). CDR3 coding DNA: TGTGCCAGTAGTATAGTTGGGGCAAGGAATCAGCCCCAGCATTTT. This sequence encodes CASSIVGARNQPQHF.

The chain links TRBV7-9 to TRBJ1-1, with 8 nucleotides matching TRBD1. With 5 bases clipped from V and 4 bases from J, the junction kept 6 bases outside the gene matches. From germline, CDR1 is SEHNR and CDR2 FQNEAQ (reference sequence). The CDR3 has 14 residues. The CDR3 loop is CASSPGQVGTEAFF. CDR3 DNA sequence: TGTGCCAGCAGCCCGGGACAGGTTGGCACTGAAGCTTTCTTT.

This clone has more than one count but fewer than ten. This chain uses TRBV6-5 with TRBJ2-7; possibly TRBD1 for D (6 bases). Trimming cost V 0 bases and J 8 bases, with 20 bases left between them. The germline V gene has CDR1 MNHEY and CDR2 SVGAGI. The CDR3 has 16 residues. The CDR3 sequence: CASSYSTGLKEGQQYF. In nucleotides, the CDR3 is TGTGCCAGCAGTTACTCCACAGGGCTTAAGGAAGGACAGCAGTACTTC.

This CDR3 is CASSLVARVTNTEAFF. The CDR3 DNA follows: TGTGCCAGCAGCTTAGTCGCGCGGGTAACGAACACTGAAGCTTTCTTT. The chain combines TRBV7-2 with TRBJ1-1; D gene ambiguous. Germline CDR1 reads SGHTA; CDR2 reads FQGNSA. The CDR3 runs 16 residues. V gave up 1 base and J gave up 1 base, with 13 bases separating them.

The DNA of the CDR3 is TGTGCCAGCAGTTTCCGGGACAGGGGGACTGAAGCTTTCTTT. It yields the protein CASSFRDRGTEAFF. This rearrangement joins TRBV7-9 to TRBJ1-1; 11 bases line up with TRBD1. V was pared by 6 bases and J by 5 bases, with 5 bases of the junction left unmatched. The CDR3 is made up of 14 amino acids. In germline, CDR1 is SEHNR, CDR2 FQNEAQ (reference sequence).

The chain carries TRBV19 and TRBJ1-6; D unclear. Trimming removed 3 bases at V and 9 bases at J, with 18 bases between. The germline V gene has CDR1 LNHDA and CDR2 SQIVND (reference sequence). The CDR3 sequence is 16 residues long. Here the CDR3 reads CASSIGEALLSSPLHF. CDR3 DNA: TGTGCCAGTAGTATCGGCGAGGCGTTGTTGAGTTCACCCCTCCACTTT. The variable domain in full, with the rest retrieved from reference TRBV19 and TRBJ1-6, is DGGITQSPKYLFRKEGQNVTLSCEQNLNHDAMYWYRQDPGQGLRLIYYSQIVNDFQKGDIAEGYSVSREKKESFPLTVTSAQKNPTAFYLCASSIGEALLSSPLHFGNGTRLTVT.